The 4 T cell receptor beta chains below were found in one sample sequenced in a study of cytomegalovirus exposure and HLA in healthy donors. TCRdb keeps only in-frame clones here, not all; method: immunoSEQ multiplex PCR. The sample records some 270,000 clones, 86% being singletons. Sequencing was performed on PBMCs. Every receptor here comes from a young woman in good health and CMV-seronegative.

The CDR3 region is CSESFPGQGDHSNQPQHF. CDR3 DNA sequence: TGCAGCGAGTCGTTTCCGGGACAGGGGGATCATAGCAATCAGCCCCAGCATTTT. J is TRBJ1-5 and V is TRBV29-1; 11 nucleotides align to TRBD1. The V and J ends lost 7 bases and 0 bases, in that order; junction bases with no gene match: 14. Germline values: CDR1 SQVTM, CDR2 ANQGSEA. The CDR3 totals 18 residues.

The CDR3 DNA sequence: TGTGCCGCGCGGGGGGGCAAAGCAACCGGGGAGCTGTTTTTT. Amino acid sequence: CAARGGKATGELFF. The rearrangement uses TRBV27 and TRBJ2-2; TRBD2 agrees at 9 bases. The J segment lost 5 bases and the V segment lost 11 bases, leaving 9 bases of the junction unmatched. The CDR3 loop spans 14 amino acids. Germline loops: CDR1 MNHEY, CDR2 SMNVEV (reference sequence).

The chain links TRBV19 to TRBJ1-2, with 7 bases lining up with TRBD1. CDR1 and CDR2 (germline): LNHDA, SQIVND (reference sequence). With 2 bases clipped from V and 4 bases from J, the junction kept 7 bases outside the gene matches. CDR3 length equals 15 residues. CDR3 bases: TGTGCCAGTAGTATAAACACAGGGGATGGCTATGGCTACACCTTC. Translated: CASSINTGDGYGYTF.

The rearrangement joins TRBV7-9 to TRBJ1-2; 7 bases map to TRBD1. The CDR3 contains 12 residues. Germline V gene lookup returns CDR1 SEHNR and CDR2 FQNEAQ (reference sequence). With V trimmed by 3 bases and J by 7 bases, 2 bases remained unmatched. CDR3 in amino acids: CASSFRQGGYTF. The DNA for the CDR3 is TGTGCCAGCAGCTTTAGACAGGGTGGCTACACCTTC.